This entry lists 31 T cell receptor beta chains sequenced from one sample in a study of blood T cells in healthy people across ages. For the second PCR, which ran for about 7 to 11 cycles, a sample-barcoded 5' primer and a J-beta primer mix were used. TCRdb re-analysed the 5' RACE reads in MiXCR, keeping a single row per CDR3 protein. Among around 1.5 million distinct CDR3 sequences listed, 55% to 75% were seen once. Sequenced: blood. Receptor source: a man younger than 35 in good health.

This chain joins TRBV11-2 and TRBJ2-5; tentative D call: TRBD1 (6 bases). The V and J ends lost 1 base and 1 base respectively, with 10 bases between them. The germline gives CDR1 SGHAT, CDR2 FQNNGV. The CDR3 is 15 amino acids. CDR3 loop: CASSLVGAVQETQYF. CDR3 sequence (DNA): TGTGCCAGCAGCTTAGTGGGGGCAGTCCAAGAGACCCAGTACTTC.

The V gene is TRBV5-5, the J gene TRBJ1-5; D not certain. CDR3 length: 18 residues. Germline loops: CDR1 SGHKS, CDR2 YYEKEE (reference sequence). The V gene lost 1 base and the J gene lost 0 bases, with 17 bases spanning the gap. CDR3 residues: CASSLIIGFRGSNQPQHF. Written as DNA, the CDR3 is TGTGCCAGCAGCTTGATAATCGGGTTTCGGGGTAGCAATCAGCCCCAGCATTTT.

This clonotype was observed at least ten times. A much larger clone differs by one base, so this may be a read error. V is TRBV12-5 and J is TRBJ1-1; the D gene is possibly TRBD1 (5 bases). This CDR3 spans 14 amino acids. Trimming took 6 bases from V and 3 from J, leaving 14 bases between them. The germline V gene encodes CDR1 LGHNT and CDR2 FRNRAP. The CDR3: CASGPRRRDTEAFF. The CDR3 DNA sequence: TGTGCTAGTGGCCCCCGCCGCAGGGACACTGAAGCTTTCTTT.

The rearrangement joins TRBV14 to TRBJ2-1, with 9 positions matching TRBD1. Germline lookup yields CDR1 SGHDN and CDR2 FVKESK. The CDR3 runs 16 residues. The ends lost 3 bases at V and 8 bases at J; junction bases unmatched: 11. CDR3 amino acids: CASSHWGRTGVHEQFF. Here the CDR3 DNA reads TGTGCCAGCAGCCATTGGGGGCGGACAGGGGTCCATGAGCAGTTCTTC.

The chain carries TRBV28 and TRBJ1-4; the D is unclear. Germline V CDR1 and CDR2: MDHEN, SYDVKM. CDR3 length equals 15 residues. Trimming pared 5 bases from V and 7 bases from J, leaving 17 bases between. CDR3 bases: TGTGCCAGCAGTCTATCTGAACGACCCGTTGAAAAACTGTTTTTT. This codes for CASSLSERPVEKLFF.

This chain uses TRBV2 with TRBJ2-3; D gene unclear. The CDR3 length is 13 residues. The germline V and J ends were trimmed by 7 bases and 5 bases, with 13 bases remaining between them. Germline V gene data show CDR1 as SNHLY and CDR2 as FYNNEI. The CDR3 is CASKWAPGDTQYF. Here the CDR3 DNA reads TGTGCCAGCAAGTGGGCCCCCGGAGATACGCAGTATTTT.

Only a few counts were recorded for this clonotype. The rearrangement links TRBV5-1 to TRBJ2-1; D could derive from TRBD1 or TRBD2 (5 bases each). Per germline, CDR1 SGHRS and CDR2 YFSETQ. The germline V and J ends were trimmed by 5 bases and 12 bases, with 18 bases remaining between them. The CDR3 contains 13 residues. CDR3 protein: CASRNRGTEVQFF. The CDR3 DNA sequence: TGCGCCAGCAGGAATCGAGGGACGGAGGTGCAGTTCTTC.

This clonotype was picked up one time. The chain is built from TRBV20-1 and TRBJ2-1, with 9 positions matching TRBD1. Germline loops: CDR1 DFQATT, CDR2 SNEGSKA (reference sequence). V shed 4 bases and J 0 bases; nucleotides not matched to a gene: 1. The length of the CDR3 is 14 residues. The CDR3 loop reads CSAKTGGSYNEQFF. The CDR3 coding sequence is TGCAGTGCTAAGACAGGGGGCTCCTACAATGAGCAGTTCTTC.

This clonotype appeared a few times. The chain employs TRBV7-2 and TRBJ1-2; D is ambiguous. The germline V gene has CDR1 SGHTA and CDR2 FQGNSA. This CDR3 region has 12 residues. The V and J ends lost 2 bases and 4 bases respectively, with 5 bases between them. CDR3 coding DNA: TGTGCCAGCAGCTTAAGCGCCTATGGCTACACCTTC. It specifies CASSLSAYGYTF.

The rearrangement joins TRBV20-1 to TRBJ2-3, with TRBD2 matching over 7 bases. Trimming removed 3 bases from V and 4 bases from J; junction bases left unmatched: 7. Germline loops: CDR1 DFQATT, CDR2 SNEGSKA (reference sequence). CDR3 size: 14 residues. CDR3 DNA: TGCAGTGCTAGTGGGAGGGGAGGCCCAGATACGCAGTATTTT. It specifies CSASGRGGPDTQYF.

This rearrangement joins TRBV21-1 to TRBJ2-7; TRBD1 was called by the table and not checked on the DNA. TRBV21-1 is assigned pseudogene status. This CDR3 comprises 15 residues. CDR3 bases: TGTGCCAGCAGCAAAAGGGGCGATCATTCCTACGAGCAGTACTTC. It translates to CASSKRGDHSYEQYF.

This clonotype was found a few times. The chain links TRBV28 to TRBJ2-4; a possible D gene is TRBD1 (6 bases). The CDR3 consists of 14 residues. V lost 5 bases to trimming and J lost 3 bases, with 11 bases between them. Germline CDR1 and CDR2: MDHEN and SYDVKM. CDR3 sequence (DNA): TGTGCCAGCAGTATACAGGGAGTCAAAAACATTCAGTACTTC. Translated: CASSIQGVKNIQYF.

The chain recombines TRBV7-9 with TRBJ1-1, with D unresolved. The CDR3 is 13 residues long. V was shortened by 3 bases and J by 3 bases, with 8 bases between the two germline ends. CDR1 is SEHNR, CDR2 FQNEAQ, per germline (reference sequence). This CDR3 reads CASSFPVDTEAFF. The DNA for the CDR3 is TGTGCCAGCAGCTTTCCGGTCGACACTGAAGCTTTCTTT.

The CDR3 reads CSFRAGYQETQYF. The CDR3 DNA is TGCAGCTTTCGGGCAGGGTATCAAGAGACCCAGTACTTC. The chain recombines TRBV29-1 with TRBJ2-5; D perhaps matches TRBD1 (5 bases). Germline CDR1 and CDR2: SQVTM and ANQGSEA. V was trimmed by 8 bases and J by 2 bases, leaving 15 bases between them. The CDR3 sequence is 13 residues long.

The chain has TRBV6-5 and TRBJ2-2, with 7 bases identical to TRBD2. The CDR3 length is 16 residues. Germline trimming cut 6 bases from V and 0 bases from J; bases unmatched to any gene: 7. Germline V CDR1 and CDR2: MNHEY, SVGAGI. CDR3 in amino acids: CASRSYSGSNTGELFF. The DNA of the CDR3 is TGTGCCAGCAGGTCTTATAGCGGGTCGAACACCGGGGAGCTGTTTTTT.

The V and J genes are TRBV6-6 and TRBJ2-7, with 9 bases aligning to TRBD1. The CDR3 is 16 residues long. Germline CDR1 reads MNHNY; CDR2 reads SVGAGI (reference sequence). V was clipped by 3 bases and J by 7 bases; unmatched bases: 13. The CDR3 sequence: CASSYSVDRGYNEQYF. In DNA form, the CDR3 reads TGTGCCAGCAGTTATTCTGTTGACAGGGGGTACAATGAGCAGTACTTC.

The chain carries TRBV19 and TRBJ2-3; D is perhaps TRBD2 (5 bases). Per germline, CDR1 LNHDA and CDR2 SQIVND (reference sequence). V was cut by 9 bases and J by 2 bases, with 12 bases left in between. This CDR3 comprises 13 residues. The CDR3 loop reads CASRGSFTDTQYF. The CDR3 DNA follows: TGTGCCAGCCGAGGGTCCTTCACAGATACGCAGTATTTT.

V gene TRBV7-2 combines with J gene TRBJ2-1; the D gene is possibly TRBD2 (6 bases). V lost 5 bases to trimming and J lost 3 bases, with 14 bases between them. CDR3 length equals 15 residues. The germline gives CDR1 SGHTA, CDR2 FQGNSA. The CDR3 coding sequence is TGTGCCAGCAGCAAACCGGGACTGGACTACAATGAGCAGTTCTTC. It encodes CASSKPGLDYNEQFF.

The rearrangement joins TRBV7-2 to TRBJ1-5; D call uncertain. The V end lost 8 bases, the J end lost 5 bases, and 10 bases lay between the germline ends. This CDR3 is 12 amino acids long. Germline V CDR1 and CDR2: SGHTA, FQGNSA. The CDR3 DNA follows: TGTGCCAGCGCCATAGACCATCAGCCCCAGCATTTT. This encodes CASAIDHQPQHF.

The chain couples TRBV6-2 or TRBV6-3 to TRBJ1-1; D possibly corresponds to TRBD1 (5 bases). The CDR3 has 15 amino acids. The germline gives CDR1 MNHEY, CDR2 SVGEGT. V was cut by 2 bases and J by 5 bases, with 15 bases left in between. The CDR3 loop reads CASSYGLAGGTEAFF. Written as DNA, the CDR3 is TGTGCCAGCAGTTACGGGTTGGCGGGGGGGACTGAAGCTTTCTTT.

The chain links TRBV28 to TRBJ1-1; D call uncertain. The CDR3 is made up of 13 amino acids. Germline CDR1 reads MDHEN; CDR2 reads SYDVKM. Trimming removed 3 bases at V and 7 bases at J, with 12 bases between. The CDR3 bases are TGTGCCAGCAGTTTCCGGCGGTTTGATGAAGCTTTCTTT. Its translation is CASSFRRFDEAFF.

The chain has TRBV5-1 and TRBJ2-4; D is perhaps TRBD1 (6 bases). CDR3 size: 13 residues. Germline CDR1 reads SGHRS; CDR2 reads YFSETQ. The germline V and J ends were trimmed by 3 bases and 8 bases, with 12 bases remaining between them. CDR3 loop: CASSWQGMYIQYF. DNA of the CDR3: TGCGCCAGCAGCTGGCAGGGGATGTACATTCAGTACTTC.

The gene calls are TRBV7-2 and TRBJ2-7; no firm D call. The germline V gene has CDR1 SGHTA and CDR2 FQGNSA. The CDR3 has 14 amino acids. V was cut by 5 bases and J by 5 bases, with 16 bases left in between. Here the CDR3 reads CASSPSPRINEQYF. CDR3 sequence (DNA): TGTGCCAGCAGCCCTTCTCCCCGTATTAACGAGCAGTACTTC.

This clonotype was seen only a few times. The chain carries TRBV6-6 and TRBJ2-3; 10 bases fit TRBD2. Germline CDR1 reads MNHNY; CDR2 reads SVGAGI (reference sequence). The CDR3 runs to 15 residues. V lost 2 bases and J lost 2; bases outside the gene matches: 1. DNA for the CDR3: TGTGCCAGCAGTTACACTAGCGGGGACACAGATACGCAGTATTTT. Protein: CASSYTSGDTDTQYF.

The rearrangement joins TRBV20-1 to TRBJ2-5; 12 positions agree with TRBD2. With 6 bases clipped from V and 5 bases from J, the junction kept 10 bases outside the gene matches. This CDR3 region has 15 residues. Per the germline V gene, CDR1 is DFQATT and CDR2 is SNEGSKA (reference sequence). In DNA form, the CDR3 reads TGCAGTGCACCCGGGACTAGCGGGTTGGCGGAGACCCAGTACTTC. Encoded protein: CSAPGTSGLAETQYF.

The V and J genes are TRBV20-1 and TRBJ1-6; 11 nucleotides match TRBD1. The CDR3 runs to 14 residues. Germline CDR1 is DFQATT and CDR2 is SNEGSKA (reference sequence). Unmatched junction bases numbered 6, after V lost 3 bases and J lost 11 bases. Here the CDR3 reads CSASTGTGGTPLHF. The CDR3 nucleotides read TGCAGTGCTAGCACCGGGACAGGGGGAACACCCCTCCACTTT.

This sequence joins TRBV5-1 and TRBJ1-1, with D perhaps TRBD1 (6 bases). Germline V gene sequence: CDR1 SGHRS, CDR2 YFSETQ. The CDR3 consists of 14 residues. V was cut by 7 bases and J by 1 base, with 14 bases left in between. The DNA for the CDR3 is TGCGCCAGCGGTTCCACAGGGTGGAACACTGAAGCTTTCTTT. It is translated as CASGSTGWNTEAFF.

This clonotype was recorded a few times. The J gene is TRBJ2-7, the V gene TRBV12-3 or TRBV12-4; D gene ambiguous. The J call may not be correct, given that the DNA end is closer to TRBJ2-5. The length of the CDR3 is 17 residues. The CDR3 bases are TGTGCCAGCAGTTTAATTGCGGAAGAATGGTCGAAAGAGACCCAGTACTTC. This translates into CASSLIAEEWSKETQYF.

The rearrangement links TRBV7-2 to TRBJ2-1; D may correspond to TRBD1 or TRBD2 (5 bases each). Germline CDR1 is SGHTA and CDR2 is FQGNSA. Trimming removed 5 bases from V and 8 bases from J, with 13 bases in between. CDR3 length: 13 residues. The CDR3: CASSRDLVDEQFF. As DNA, the CDR3 is TGTGCCAGCAGCAGGGACCTGGTGGATGAGCAGTTCTTC.

This sequence joins TRBV6-5 and TRBJ2-5; 9 bases are a match to TRBD2. Losses at the gene ends were 6 bases for V and 5 bases for J; bases not matched to a gene: 13. This CDR3 comprises 16 residues. Germline-derived CDR1 and CDR2 are MNHEY and SVGAGI. CDR3 in amino acids: CASSLGLAREWETQYF. In DNA form, the CDR3 reads TGTGCCAGCAGCCTCGGACTAGCGAGAGAATGGGAGACCCAGTACTTC.

The chain couples TRBV11-2 to TRBJ1-2; 8 bases line up with TRBD1. V lost 5 bases to trimming and J lost 8 bases; unmatched junction nucleotides: 13. This CDR3 has 15 residues. The V gene's germline CDR1 is SGHAT and CDR2 FQNNGV. This CDR3 is CASSPRGQGALGYTF. CDR3 bases: TGTGCCAGCAGCCCTCGGGGGCAGGGGGCCCTCGGCTACACCTTC.